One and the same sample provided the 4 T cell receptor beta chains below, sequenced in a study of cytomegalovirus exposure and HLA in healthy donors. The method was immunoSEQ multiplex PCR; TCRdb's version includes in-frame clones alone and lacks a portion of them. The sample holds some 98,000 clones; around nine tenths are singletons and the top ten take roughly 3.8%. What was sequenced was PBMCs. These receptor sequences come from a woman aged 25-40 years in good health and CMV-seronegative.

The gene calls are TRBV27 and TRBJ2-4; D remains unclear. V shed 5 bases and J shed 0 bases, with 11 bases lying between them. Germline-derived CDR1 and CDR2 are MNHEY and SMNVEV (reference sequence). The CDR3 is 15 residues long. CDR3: CASSDLRIAKNIQYF. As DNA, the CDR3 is TGTGCCAGCAGTGACTTAAGAATAGCCAAAAACATTCAGTACTTC.

The CDR3: CASRGSTGADQPQHF. For the CDR3, the DNA is TGTGCCAGCAGGGGCTCAACAGGTGCGGATCAGCCCCAGCATTTT. This chain uses TRBV27 with TRBJ1-5; D perhaps matches TRBD1 (5 bases). The CDR3 spans 15 residues. The V gene's germline CDR1 is MNHEY and CDR2 SMNVEV (reference sequence). The V gene lost 6 bases and the J gene lost 5 bases, with 17 bases spanning the gap.

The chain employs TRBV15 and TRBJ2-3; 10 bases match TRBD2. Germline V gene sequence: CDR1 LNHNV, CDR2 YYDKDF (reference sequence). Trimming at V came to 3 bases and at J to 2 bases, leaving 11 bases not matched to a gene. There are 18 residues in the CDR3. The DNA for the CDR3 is TGTGCCACCAGCAGGGAACCCGGGCTAGCGGGGGCCACAGATACGCAGTATTTT. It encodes CATSREPGLAGATDTQYF.

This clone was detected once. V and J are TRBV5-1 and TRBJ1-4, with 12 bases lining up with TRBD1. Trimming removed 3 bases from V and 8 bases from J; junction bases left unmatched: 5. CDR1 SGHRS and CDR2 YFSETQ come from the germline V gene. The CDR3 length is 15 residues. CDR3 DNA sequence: TGCGCCAGCAGCTCGTTGGGACAGGGGGCCGAAAAACTGTTTTTT. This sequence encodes CASSSLGQGAEKLFF.